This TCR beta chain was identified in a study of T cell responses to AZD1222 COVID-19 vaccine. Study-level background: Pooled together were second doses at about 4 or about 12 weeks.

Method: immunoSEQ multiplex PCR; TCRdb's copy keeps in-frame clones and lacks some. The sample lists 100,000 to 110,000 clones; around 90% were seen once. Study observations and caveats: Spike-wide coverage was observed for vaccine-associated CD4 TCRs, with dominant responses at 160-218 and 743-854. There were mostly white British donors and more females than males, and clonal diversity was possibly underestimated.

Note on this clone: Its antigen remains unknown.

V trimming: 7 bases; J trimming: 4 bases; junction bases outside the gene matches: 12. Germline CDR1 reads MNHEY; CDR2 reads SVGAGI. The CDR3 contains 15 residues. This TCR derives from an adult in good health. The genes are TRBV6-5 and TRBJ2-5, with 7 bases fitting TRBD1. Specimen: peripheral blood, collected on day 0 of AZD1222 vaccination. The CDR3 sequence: CASNPDSRGRETQYF. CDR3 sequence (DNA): TGTGCCAGCAACCCCGATTCCAGGGGGAGAGAGACCCAGTACTTC.